A selection of T cell receptor beta chains follows, all from one sample in a study of blood T cell repertoires in COVID-19. The table came from immunoSEQ multiplex PCR; TCRdb's copy has only in-frame clones and leaves some out. The data contain approximately 430,000 clones, roughly 88% of them seen just once; the ten biggest clones take up under 1.5%. Input material: peripheral blood. Receptors originate from a woman in her twenties or thirties with active or convalescent COVID-19. Both conserved end residues are part of each CDR3.

TRBJ1-1 TRBV5-6 CASSWAGTKGTEAFF
TRBJ1-4 TRBV19 CASRGQGAGSEKLFF
TRBJ2-7 TRBV19 CASSIIPGQGNEQYF
TRBJ2-7 TRBV5-1 CASTTGGLDEQYF
TRBJ1-6 TRBV25-1 CASSEYGGGNSPLHF
TRBJ2-7 TRBV11-2 CASSLETGSQQYF
TRBJ1-1 TRBV24-1 CATSGEETNTEAFF
TRBJ2-2 TRBV3-1/TRBV3-2 CASSQVQGAGTGELFF
TRBJ1-1 TRBV7-9 CASSLGQKAFF
TRBJ1-5 TRBV29-1 CSALLGRSQHF
TRBJ1-5 TRBV12-3/TRBV12-4 CASNLQGSQPQHF
TRBJ1-2 TRBV5-1 CASSLVPSSYGYTF
TRBJ1-4 TRBV4-1 CASSTPGQSNEKLFF
TRBJ2-7 TRBV11-2 CASSLGGDYEQYF
TRBJ2-7 TRBV2 CASSYPSGGIPEQYF
TRBJ1-1 TRBV6-2/TRBV6-3 CASSFGNTEAFF
TRBJ2-7 TRBV2 CASRTDLPSEQYF
TRBJ1-1 TRBV18 CASSLFTTGDTEAFF
TRBJ1-2 TRBV4-1 CASSQATDREHGYTF
TRBJ1-2 TRBV30 CAWSGLNINYGYTF
TRBJ2-4 TRBV11-2 CASSLGWQTLAKNIQYF
TRBJ2-3 TRBV19 CASSQLPADGTQYF
TRBJ1-4 TRBV6-5 CASGPGDNNEKLFF
TRBJ2-1 TRBV3-1/TRBV3-2 CASSQVPGLREQFF
TRBJ2-1 TRBV19 CATKDRDNEQFF
TRBJ2-2 TRBV19 CASSIARWGVKTGELFF